This T cell receptor beta chain stems from a study of OX40 agonist ivuxolimab in advanced cancers. Study information: Checkpoint inhibitors had been given previously to 40% of patients.

As regards this clone: Its antigen is not identified.

V was shortened by 6 bases and J by 5 bases, with 19 bases between the two germline ends. The germline gives CDR1 ENHRY, CDR2 SYGVKD. The CDR3 runs to 15 residues. General study results and limits: No antigen was identified for the clonally expanded peripheral T cells. Relative to CD4+ cells, CD8+ T cells on average had more expanded clones. Doses of 0.1 to 3.0 mg/kg were accompanied by clonal expansion of CD4+ and CD8+ blood T cells by week 6.

Some clones are missing from TCRdb's copy, which holds only in-frame ones; the method was immunoSEQ multiplex PCR. The table includes 70,000 to 95,000 clones, around 90% detected once. This receptor was taken from an adult with an advanced solid tumor such as melanoma, head and neck, liver or kidney cancer. Specimen: CD4+ or CD8+ T cells sorted from blood, collected in a trial of the OX40 agonist ivuxolimab. The V gene is TRBV10-3, the J gene TRBJ1-1; D is perhaps TRBD1 (5 bases). The DNA of the CDR3 is TGTGCCATCAGAGGAGATTATCAGGGCGGTACTGAAGCTTTCTTT. It specifies CAIRGDYQGGTEAFF.